The rows below give T cell receptor beta chains drawn from one sample of a study of blood T cell repertoires in COVID-19. The protocol was immunoSEQ multiplex PCR, while the TCRdb copy is restricted to in-frame clones and leaves out a portion. The data contain a few hundred thousand clones, about 90% of them singletons. Input material: PBMCs or T cells enriched from blood (not recorded which). These TCRs come from a young man who had recovered from COVID-19. Both conserved end residues are part of each CDR3. Fields, in order: J gene, clone size, D gene, V gene, CDR3 DNA, CDR3 protein. The D gene is left open where the match is weak. Not every row has a clone size; where given, it reads once, few, many or a size class.

TRBJ1-4	once	-	TRBV28	TGTGCCCTGAGGGGACTACCTAATGAAAAACTGTTTTTT	CALRGLPNEKLFF
TRBJ2-7	-	TRBD1	TRBV5-1	TGCGCCAGCAGCCCAGGGGACAGAAACTACGAGCAGTACTTC	CASSPGDRNYEQYF
TRBJ2-2	-	TRBD2	TRBV9	TGTGCCAGCAGCGTAGGGGTTAGCGGGAAATCCGGGGAGCTGTTTTTT	CASSVGVSGKSGELFF
TRBJ2-5	-	-	TRBV14	TGTGCCAGCAGCCAAGATCGGGTCAGGGTTGGGCTCCAACAAGAGACCCAGTACTTC	CASSQDRVRVGLQQETQYF
TRBJ2-3	-	-	TRBV28	TGTGCCAGCAGTTACCGGGACACGAGCACAGATACGCAGTATTTT	CASSYRDTSTDTQYF
TRBJ1-1	-	-	TRBV7-9	TGTGCCAGCAGCTTAAAAGCGTCGAACACTGAAGCTTTCTTT	CASSLKASNTEAFF
TRBJ1-5	-	-	TRBV19	TGTGCCAGTAGTGAAACCCTCGGGGGGCGCAATCAGCCCCAGCATTTT	CASSETLGGRNQPQHF
TRBJ2-3	-	TRBD2	TRBV25-1	TGTGCCAGCAGTGGGCCGGGACTAGCGGGGTGGACCGATACGCAGTATTTT	CASSGPGLAGWTDTQYF
TRBJ1-1	-	TRBD1	TRBV7-2	TGTGCCAGCAGCTTAGGGACAGGGGGCGACACTGAAGCTTTCTTT	CASSLGTGGDTEAFF
TRBJ1-5	-	TRBD1	TRBV7-3	TGTGCCAGCAGCTTATATGCGAGACAGGGGGCCCAGCCCCAGCATTTT	CASSLYARQGAQPQHF
TRBJ2-7	-	TRBD1	TRBV5-4	TGTGCCAGCCATCGACAGGGCCTCGACTACGAGCAGTACTTC	CASHRQGLDYEQYF
TRBJ2-3	once	TRBD2	TRBV30	TGTGCCTGGGCGGGACTAGCCGGCACAGATACGCAGTATTTT	CAWAGLAGTDTQYF
TRBJ1-3	-	-	TRBV5-1	TGCGCCAGCAGCTTGTCAGGGTCAAACACCATATATTTT	CASSLSGSNTIYF